These T cell receptor beta chains were read from a single sample in a study of blood T cell repertoires in COVID-19. The table came from immunoSEQ multiplex PCR; TCRdb's copy has only in-frame clones and leaves some out. The table lists about 190,000 clones, about three quarters of them singletons. Material for sequencing was peripheral blood. The source is a woman aged 80 or over with active or convalescent COVID-19. CDR3s include the opening cysteine and the closing phenylalanine or tryptophan. D genes are given only for firm matches. The size field is filled for only some rows; it gives once, few, many or a size class.

d_gene	abundance	len	v_gene	j_gene	CDR3aa	CDR3nt
.	.	17	TRBV5-6	TRBJ2-3	CASSLQGPTTSTDTQYF	TGTGCCAGCAGCTTACAGGGACCGACTACTAGCACAGATACGCAGTATTTT
TRBD1	once	14	TRBV30	TRBJ1-2	CAWRTGGTNYGYTF	TGTGCCTGGCGGACAGGGGGGACTAACTATGGCTACACCTTC
TRBD1	.	14	TRBV2	TRBJ1-2	CASRLQGANYGYTF	TGTGCCAGCAGGTTACAGGGGGCGAACTATGGCTACACCTTC
TRBD1	.	13	TRBV6-1	TRBJ1-1	CASSETGDTEAFF	TGTGCCAGCAGTGAGACAGGGGACACTGAAGCTTTCTTT
.	.	13	TRBV19	TRBJ1-1	CASRGGPNTEAFF	TGTGCCAGTAGGGGGGGGCCCAACACTGAAGCTTTCTTT
TRBD1	.	14	TRBV11-2	TRBJ2-2	CASSLGQAPGELFF	TGTGCCAGCAGCCTTGGACAGGCTCCCGGGGAGCTGTTTTTT
.	.	12	TRBV28	TRBJ1-1	CASTPEQGQAFF	TGTGCCAGCACCCCCGAACAGGGTCAGGCTTTCTTT
.	.	14	TRBV5-1	TRBJ2-3	CASSFPGSADTQYF	TGCGCCAGCAGCTTCCCGGGGTCCGCAGATACGCAGTATTTT
.	few	12	TRBV3-1/TRBV3-2	TRBJ1-2	CASSQEAIGYTF	TGTGCCAGCAGCCAAGAAGCTATTGGCTACACCTTC
.	few	14	TRBV30	TRBJ1-1	CAWSRGGQNTEAFF	TGTGCCTGGAGTCGGGGAGGGCAAAACACTGAAGCTTTCTTT
.	.	14	TRBV7-8	TRBJ1-4	CASSLRFDNEKLFF	TGTGCCAGCAGCCTTCGGTTTGATAATGAAAAACTGTTTTTT
.	.	11	TRBV19	TRBJ1-2	CASSVPRSYTF	TGTGCCAGTAGTGTTCCGAGGAGCTACACCTTC
.	few	13	TRBV28	TRBJ1-3	CASSLLQGNTIYF	TGTGCCAGCAGTTTGCTACAGGGAAACACCATATATTTT
.	.	15	TRBV18	TRBJ1-3	CASSRTGTSGNTIYF	TGTGCCAGCTCACGTACAGGCACCTCTGGAAACACCATATATTTT
.	.	12	TRBV2	TRBJ1-3	CASRNSGNTIYF	TGTGCCAGCAGAAACAGTGGAAACACCATATATTTT
.	few	15	TRBV6-2/TRBV6-3	TRBJ1-2	CASSFQTTGPGGYTF	TGTGCCAGCAGTTTCCAAACGACAGGCCCCGGTGGCTACACCTTC
TRBD1	.	16	TRBV7-7	TRBJ2-3	CASSLGDRGPTDTQYF	TGTGCCAGCAGCTTAGGAGACAGGGGTCCAACAGATACGCAGTATTTT
.	.	12	TRBV7-2	TRBJ2-1	CASSLLGGEQFF	TGTGCCAGCAGCTTATTGGGCGGGGAGCAGTTCTTC
.	.	16	TRBV28	TRBJ1-2	CASSSPSGGAGYGYTF	TGTGCCAGCAGTTCCCCTTCTGGGGGGGCTGGCTATGGCTACACCTTC
.	.	15	TRBV19	TRBJ1-1	CASSIGAPGNTEAFF	TGTGCCAGTAGTATAGGGGCTCCAGGTAACACTGAAGCTTTCTTT
.	.	13	TRBV6-2/TRBV6-3	TRBJ1-2	CASSQLQGFGYTF	TGTGCCAGCAGTCAGCTACAGGGTTTTGGCTACACCTTC
.	.	11	TRBV30	TRBJ2-7	CAWSVAYEQYF	TGTGCCTGGAGTGTGGCTTACGAGCAGTACTTC
.	many	13	TRBV2	TRBJ1-1	CASSGGRAFGAFF	TGTGCCAGCAGTGGGGGCAGGGCGTTTGGGGCTTTCTTT
TRBD2	once	14	TRBV29-1	TRBJ2-1	CSVVVAGFLDEQFF	TGCAGCGTTGTGGTAGCGGGGTTCCTGGATGAGCAGTTCTTC
.	.	15	TRBV5-1	TRBJ2-2	CASSFQGPDTGELFF	TGCGCCAGCAGCTTTCAGGGTCCGGACACCGGGGAGCTGTTTTTT
TRBD1	.	14	TRBV2	TRBJ2-7	CASSDDRGLNEQYF	TGTGCCAGCAGTGACGACAGGGGGCTTAACGAGCAGTACTTC
.	.	14	TRBV14	TRBJ2-2	CASSQLPFTGELFF	TGTGCCAGCAGCCAACTTCCGTTTACCGGGGAGCTGTTTTTT
TRBD2	.	15	TRBV7-9	TRBJ2-1	CASSPGLASGNEQFF	TGTGCCAGCAGCCCCGGACTAGCAAGTGGGAATGAGCAGTTCTTC
.	.	11	TRBV7-9	TRBJ1-3	CASTSTESQFF	TGTGCCAGCACGTCGACAGAGAGTCAATTCTTT
.	few	14	TRBV5-1	TRBJ2-7	CASSLRGDSYEQYF	TGCGCCAGCAGCTTGAGGGGTGACTCCTACGAGCAGTACTTC
TRBD1	.	14	TRBV5-1	TRBJ1-6	CASSSQGAGSPLHF	TGCGCCAGCAGCTCACAGGGGGCAGGTTCACCCCTCCACTTT
.	.	14	TRBV7-2	TRBJ1-1	CASSFGGGNTEAFF	TGTGCCAGCAGCTTTGGAGGTGGGAACACTGAAGCTTTCTTT
.	many	14	TRBV28	TRBJ1-6	CASVKGVGGSPLHF	TGTGCCAGCGTCAAGGGAGTCGGTGGTTCACCCCTCCACTTT
.	.	12	TRBV19	TRBJ2-2	CATDAGTGELFF	TGTGCTACGGATGCGGGCACCGGGGAGCTGTTTTTT
TRBD1	.	16	TRBV7-2	TRBJ2-3	CASSLGTGGGTDTQYF	TGTGCCAGCAGCTTAGGGACAGGGGGAGGCACAGATACGCAGTATTTT
.	.	11	TRBV20-1	TRBJ2-7	CSASLVDEQYF	TGCAGTGCTAGTCTAGTCGACGAGCAGTACTTC
.	once	14	TRBV7-8	TRBJ1-2	CASSLALGGNGYTF	TGTGCCAGCAGCTTAGCGCTGGGGGGAAATGGCTACACCTTC
TRBD2	once	15	TRBV29-1	TRBJ2-7	CSVVLSGGARDEQYF	TGCAGCGTTGTTCTCTCCGGGGGGGCCCGGGACGAGCAGTACTTC
TRBD1	.	15	TRBV9	TRBJ1-5	CASSERAAGGQPQHF	TGTGCCAGCAGCGAGCGGGCTGCAGGGGGACAGCCCCAGCATTTT
.	.	12	TRBV2	TRBJ2-1	CASSEQYNEQFF	TGTGCCAGCAGTGAACAGTACAATGAGCAGTTCTTC
TRBD2	.	16	TRBV6-5	TRBJ2-5	CASSSQPRGGQETQYF	TGTGCCAGCAGTTCGCAACCCCGGGGGGGCCAAGAGACCCAGTACTTC
.	.	15	TRBV5-4	TRBJ2-1	CASSLYRGPYNEQFF	TGTGCCAGCAGCTTGTATCGGGGTCCCTACAATGAGCAGTTCTTC
.	.	15	TRBV6-2/TRBV6-3	TRBJ1-5	CASSYVGGWEQPQHF	TGTGCCAGCAGTTACGTCGGGGGATGGGAACAGCCCCAGCATTTT
TRBD1	.	17	TRBV19	TRBJ2-7	CASSIDLYDRGTDEQYF	TGTGCCAGTAGTATAGATCTATACGACAGGGGGACCGACGAGCAGTACTTC
.	.	14	TRBV28	TRBJ1-3	CASRGPGIGNTIYF	TGTGCCAGCAGAGGACCAGGGATCGGAAACACCATATATTTT
TRBD1	.	15	TRBV10-3	TRBJ1-2	CATEFSGTGLRGYTF	TGTGCCACCGAGTTTAGTGGGACAGGGCTAAGAGGCTACACCTTC
TRBD1	.	18	TRBV5-1	TRBJ1-6	CASSPDGTGLLGNSPLHF	TGCGCCAGCAGCCCCGACGGGACAGGGCTCTTGGGGAATTCACCCCTCCACTTT
TRBD1	.	15	TRBV19	TRBJ1-5	CASNHQAGQREPQHF	TGTGCCAGTAACCACCAGGCGGGACAGCGGGAGCCCCAGCATTTT
.	.	15	TRBV6-5	TRBJ2-1	CASSYPNTGGDEQFF	TGTGCCAGCAGTTACCCTAACACAGGTGGTGATGAGCAGTTCTTC
TRBD1	.	13	TRBV29-1	TRBJ1-1	CSGSGQGNTEAFF	TGCAGCGGATCTGGACAGGGGAACACTGAAGCTTTCTTT
TRBD1	.	17	TRBV28	TRBJ1-6	CASRPTTGGWGNSPLHF	TGTGCCAGCAGACCGACCACAGGGGGCTGGGGTAATTCACCCCTCCACTTT
.	.	14	TRBV21-1	TRBJ2-5	CASSKSGASETQYF	TGTGCCAGCAGCAAGAGTGGGGCGTCAGAGACCCAGTACTTC
TRBD2	.	14	TRBV4-2	TRBJ2-5	CASSQGGGLETQYF	TGTGCCAGCAGCCAAGGCGGGGGATTAGAGACCCAGTACTTC
.	.	14	TRBV28	TRBJ1-2	CASSQGAGNYGYTF	TGTGCCAGCAGTCAAGGGGCCGGAAACTATGGCTACACCTTC
.	.	16	TRBV28	TRBJ1-2	CASSFAPRQRLYGYTF	TGTGCCAGCAGTTTCGCCCCCCGACAGCGCCTCTATGGCTACACCTTC
.	.	16	TRBV21-1	TRBJ2-2	CASSKVTDGDTGELFF	TGTGCCAGCAGCAAAGTGACGGACGGGGACACCGGGGAGCTGTTTTTT
.	.	11	TRBV25-1	TRBJ1-2	CASSPGYGYTF	TGTGCCAGCAGCCCAGGCTATGGCTACACCTTC
TRBD1	.	15	TRBV28	TRBJ1-1	CASSLGTGLNTEAFF	TGTGCCAGCAGTTTGGGGACAGGGCTGAACACTGAAGCTTTCTTT
.	few	13	TRBV2	TRBJ2-7	CASSVRGQYEQYF	TGTGCCAGCAGTGTGAGGGGACAATACGAGCAGTACTTC
TRBD1	few	10	TRBV3-1/TRBV3-2	TRBJ1-1	CGQGCTEAFF	TGCGGACAGGGGTGCACTGAAGCTTTCTTT